This TCR beta chain stems from a study of CD8+ T cells in alopecia areata. The wider study: Treated patients were given oral tofacitinib, which was dosed at 5 to 10 mg twice daily.

Trimming left V 0 bases short and J 4 bases short, with 9 bases between. Germline CDR1 is GTSNPN and CDR2 is SVGIG (reference sequence). The CDR3 extends over 14 amino acids. Extracted from the samples, RNA was reverse transcribed into cDNA to serve as the sequencing template. Produced via immunoSEQ multiplex PCR; TCRdb's table is partial and in-frame only. The sample holds 150,000 to 200,000 clones; roughly three fifths are singletons and the top ten take 1.3%. This sample's treatment: oral pan-JAK inhibitor, 5-10 mg twice daily. The receptor was derived from a human donor with alopecia areata. This sample comprised CD4+ T cells sorted from blood, obtained around week 50, from a patient treated with tofacitinib. The chain joins TRBV30 to TRBJ1-4; D not certain. DNA for the CDR3: TGTGCCTGGAGTGTACAGCCATTTAATGAAAAACTGTTTTTT. Translated: CAWSVQPFNEKLFF.